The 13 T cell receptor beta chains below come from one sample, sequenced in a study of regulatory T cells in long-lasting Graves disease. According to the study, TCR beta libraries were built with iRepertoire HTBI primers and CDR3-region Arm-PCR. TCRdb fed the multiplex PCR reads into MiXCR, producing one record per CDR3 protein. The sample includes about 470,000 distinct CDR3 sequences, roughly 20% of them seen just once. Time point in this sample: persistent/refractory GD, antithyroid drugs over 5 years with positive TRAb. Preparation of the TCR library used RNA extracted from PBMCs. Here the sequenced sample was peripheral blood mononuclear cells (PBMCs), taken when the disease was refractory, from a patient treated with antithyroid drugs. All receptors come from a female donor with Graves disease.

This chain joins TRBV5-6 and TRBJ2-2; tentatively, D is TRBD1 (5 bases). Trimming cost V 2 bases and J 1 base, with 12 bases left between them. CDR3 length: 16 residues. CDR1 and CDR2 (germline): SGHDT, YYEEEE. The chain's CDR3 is CASSFPSTVNTGELFF. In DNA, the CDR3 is TGTGCCAGCAGCTTTCCCTCGACAGTGAACACCGGGGAGCTGTTTTTT. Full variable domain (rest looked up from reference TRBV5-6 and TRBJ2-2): DAGVTQSPTHLIKTRGQQVTLRCSPKSGHDTVSWYQQALGQGPQFIFQYYEEEERQRGNFPDRFSGHQFPNYSSELNVNALLLGDSALYLCASSFPSTVNTGELFFGEGSRLTVL.

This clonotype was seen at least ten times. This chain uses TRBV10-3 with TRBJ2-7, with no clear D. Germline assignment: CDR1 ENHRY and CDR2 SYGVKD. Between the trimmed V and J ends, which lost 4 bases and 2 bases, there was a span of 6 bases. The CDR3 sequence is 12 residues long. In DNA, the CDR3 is TGTGCCATCAGTGCGACACCCTACGAGCAGTACTTC. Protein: CAISATPYEQYF.

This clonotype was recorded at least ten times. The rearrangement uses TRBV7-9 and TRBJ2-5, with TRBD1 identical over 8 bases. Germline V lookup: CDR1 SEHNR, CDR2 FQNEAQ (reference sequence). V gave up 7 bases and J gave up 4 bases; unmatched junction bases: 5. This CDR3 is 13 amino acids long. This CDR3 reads CASTSGGGETQYF. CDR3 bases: TGTGCCAGCACCTCAGGGGGCGGAGAGACCCAGTACTTC.

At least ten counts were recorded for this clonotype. The CDR3 sequence: CASTAGGTGELFF. The DNA of the CDR3 is TGTGCCAGCACAGCAGGGGGGACCGGGGAGCTGTTTTTT. The V and J genes are TRBV28 and TRBJ2-2; weak D call: TRBD1 (7 bases). The CDR3 length is 13 residues. CDR1 and CDR2 (germline): MDHEN, SYDVKM. V was trimmed by 7 bases and J by 5 bases, leaving 11 bases between them.

The CDR3 nucleotides read TGTGCCAGCAGCCCCCAAGGAGGGCCTCAGGTCGAGCAGTACTTC. Translation: CASSPQGGPQVEQYF. The chain combines TRBV7-3 with TRBJ2-7; possibly TRBD2 for D (6 bases). V was cut by 5 bases and J by 6 bases, with 20 bases left in between. This CDR3 has 15 residues. Germline V lookup: CDR1 SGHTA, CDR2 FQGTGA.

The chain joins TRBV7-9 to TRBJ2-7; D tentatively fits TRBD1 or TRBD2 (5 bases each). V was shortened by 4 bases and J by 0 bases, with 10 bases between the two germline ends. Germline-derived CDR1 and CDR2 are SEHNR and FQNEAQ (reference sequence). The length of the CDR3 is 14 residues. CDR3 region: CASSSAGTSYEQYF. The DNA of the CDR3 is TGTGCCAGCAGCTCAGCCGGGACCTCCTACGAGCAGTACTTC.

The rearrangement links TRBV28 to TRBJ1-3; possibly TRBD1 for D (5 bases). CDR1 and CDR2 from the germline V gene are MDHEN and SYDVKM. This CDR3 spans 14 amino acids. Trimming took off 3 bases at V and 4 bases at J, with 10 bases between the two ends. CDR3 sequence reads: CASSLRGLGNTIYF. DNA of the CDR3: TGTGCCAGCAGTTTGAGGGGACTCGGAAACACCATATATTTT.

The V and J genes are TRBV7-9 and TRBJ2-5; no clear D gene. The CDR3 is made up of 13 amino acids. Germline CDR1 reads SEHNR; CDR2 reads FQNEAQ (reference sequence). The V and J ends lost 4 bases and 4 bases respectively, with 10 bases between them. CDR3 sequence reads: CASSSWPLETQYF. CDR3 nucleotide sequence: TGTGCCAGCAGCTCCTGGCCTTTAGAGACCCAGTACTTC.

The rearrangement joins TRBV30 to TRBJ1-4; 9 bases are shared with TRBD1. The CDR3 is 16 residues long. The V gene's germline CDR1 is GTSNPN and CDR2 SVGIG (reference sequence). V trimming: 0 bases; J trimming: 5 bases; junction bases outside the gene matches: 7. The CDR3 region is CAWSVRMGTGNEKLFF. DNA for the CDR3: TGTGCCTGGAGTGTACGAATGGGGACAGGGAATGAAAAACTGTTTTTT.

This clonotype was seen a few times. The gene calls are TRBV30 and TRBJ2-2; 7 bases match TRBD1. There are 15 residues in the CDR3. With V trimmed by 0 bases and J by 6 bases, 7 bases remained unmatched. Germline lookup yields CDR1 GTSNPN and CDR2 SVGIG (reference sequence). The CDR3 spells CAWSVISTGAGELFF. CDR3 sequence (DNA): TGTGCCTGGAGTGTAATATCCACAGGGGCCGGGGAGCTGTTTTTT.

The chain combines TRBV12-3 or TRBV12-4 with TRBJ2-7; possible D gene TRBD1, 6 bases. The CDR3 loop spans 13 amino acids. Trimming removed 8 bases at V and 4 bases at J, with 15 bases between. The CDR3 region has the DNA TGTGCCAGCGGGGTCCGGACAGCTTACGAGCAGTACTTC. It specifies CASGVRTAYEQYF.

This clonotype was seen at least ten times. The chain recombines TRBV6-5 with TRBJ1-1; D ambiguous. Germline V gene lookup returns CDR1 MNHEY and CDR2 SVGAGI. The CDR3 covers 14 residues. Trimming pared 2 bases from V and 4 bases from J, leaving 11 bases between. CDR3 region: CASSYKVVSTEAFF. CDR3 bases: TGTGCCAGCAGTTACAAGGTCGTCAGCACTGAAGCTTTCTTT.

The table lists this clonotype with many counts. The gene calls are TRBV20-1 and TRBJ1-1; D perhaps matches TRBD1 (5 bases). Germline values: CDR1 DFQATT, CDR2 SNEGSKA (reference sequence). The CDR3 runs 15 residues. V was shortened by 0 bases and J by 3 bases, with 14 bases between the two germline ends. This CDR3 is CSARDGAGGDTEAFF. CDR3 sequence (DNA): TGCAGTGCTAGAGACGGGGCCGGGGGGGACACTGAAGCTTTCTTT.